The next 29 T cell receptor beta chains were all read from a single sample in a study of shared clonotypes between healthy human individuals. Sequencing used immunoSEQ multiplex PCR; TCRdb keeps in-frame clones, though not all of them. Of 980,000 or so clones in the sample, roughly 72% are singletons; the top ten hold approximately 1.5%. Sequenced: memory CD4+ T cells sorted from blood. Subset defined: CD45RA-negative fraction. These receptor sequences come from a young man in good health.

The CDR3 sequence is CASSLAWGGLAYEQYF. CDR3 coding DNA: TGTGCCAGCAGCTTGGCCTGGGGGGGGCTTGCCTACGAGCAGTACTTC. This chain links TRBV5-8 with TRBJ2-7; TRBD2 might be the D (7 bases). Trimming left V 0 bases short and J 2 bases short, with 15 bases between. The length of the CDR3 is 16 residues. Germline assignment: CDR1 SGHTS and CDR2 YDEGEE.

This chain uses TRBV5-6 with TRBJ1-2; tentatively, D is TRBD1 (6 bases). V lost 2 bases and J lost 8, with 13 bases in between. Germline loops: CDR1 SGHDT, CDR2 YYEEEE. The CDR3 runs to 13 residues. In nucleotides, the CDR3 is TGTGCCAGCAGCTTCGGGCAGGGGAGAGGCTACACCTTC. This sequence encodes CASSFGQGRGYTF.

V gene TRBV7-9 combines with J gene TRBJ2-6; 11 bases fit TRBD2. Trimming took 5 bases from V and 0 from J; bases not matched to a gene: 6. CDR3 length: 18 amino acids. Germline V gene sequence: CDR1 SEHNR, CDR2 FQNEAQ (reference sequence). The CDR3 DNA is TGTGCCAGCAGCCGTACTAGCGGGAGCGACTCTGGGGCCAACGTCCTGACTTTC. Translating gives CASSRTSGSDSGANVLTF.

This sequence joins TRBV5-4 and TRBJ1-4; 9 bases align to TRBD1. Germline V CDR1 and CDR2: SGHNT, YYREEE (reference sequence). This CDR3 has 15 residues. Germline trimming cut 4 bases from V and 7 bases from J; bases unmatched to any gene: 8. The chain's CDR3 is CASSTGQGQGEKLFF. The CDR3 DNA reads as TGTGCCAGCAGCACGGGACAGGGTCAGGGTGAAAAACTGTTTTTT.

The CDR3: CASSSGSGGLSGNTIYF. Here the CDR3 DNA reads TGTGCCAGCAGCTCGGGATCGGGGGGGCTATCTGGAAACACCATATATTTT. The V call is TRBV7-6, the J call TRBJ1-3, with D tentatively TRBD1 (6 bases). V lost 4 bases, J lost 1 base, and 17 bases lay in between. The CDR3 consists of 17 residues. Germline assignment: CDR1 SGHVS and CDR2 FNYEAQ.

The chain couples TRBV11-2 to TRBJ1-6; D might be TRBD1 (5 bases). This CDR3 has 14 amino acids. V lost 4 bases and J lost 7, with 11 bases in between. Germline lookup yields CDR1 SGHAT and CDR2 FQNNGV. The CDR3 region is CASSSLGGNSPLHF. As DNA, the CDR3 is TGTGCCAGCAGCTCTCTGGGGGGGAATTCACCCCTCCACTTT.

This clone was seen a handful of times. The chain links TRBV27 to TRBJ1-2, with a weak D call TRBD1 (5 bases). Germline assignment: CDR1 MNHEY and CDR2 SMNVEV (reference sequence). The CDR3 extends over 17 amino acids. V was clipped by 6 bases and J by 0 bases, with 20 bases between them. Here the CDR3 DNA reads TGTGCCAGCAGCCTGCGGGGGACGTCCAGGTCTAACTATGGCTACACCTTC. It encodes CASSLRGTSRSNYGYTF.

The chain recombines TRBV5-1 with TRBJ2-7; 9 bases agree with TRBD1. Germline-derived CDR1 and CDR2 are SGHRS and YFSETQ. Trimming took 6 bases from V and 1 from J; bases not matched to a gene: 20. The CDR3 runs to 19 residues. The CDR3 here is CASTLMFSGTGRRSYEQYF. CDR3 bases: TGCGCCAGCACCTTAATGTTCTCCGGGACAGGGAGACGGTCCTACGAGCAGTACTTC.

This clone was detected ten times or more. CDR3 residues: CASGRVSDYGYTF. DNA of the CDR3: TGTGCCAGCGGTCGGGTTTCGGACTATGGCTACACCTTC. The V call is TRBV6-1, the J call TRBJ1-2; the D is unclear. Germline V lookup: CDR1 MNHNS, CDR2 SASEGT. V shed 8 bases and J shed 3 bases, with 13 bases lying between them. This CDR3 has 13 amino acids.

The V and J genes are TRBV27 and TRBJ2-3, with D perhaps matching TRBD2 (6 bases). The CDR3 has 16 residues. Germline CDR1 is MNHEY and CDR2 is SMNVEV (reference sequence). Trimming shortened V by 5 bases and J by 1 base, and 16 bases separated the two germline ends. Here the CDR3 reads CASSRLRDLGTDTQYF. In nucleotides, the CDR3 is TGTGCCAGCAGTCGTCTTCGGGACTTGGGCACAGATACGCAGTATTTT.

The chain carries TRBV5-5 and TRBJ2-2, with D hard to call. V dropped 3 bases and J dropped 5 bases, with 11 bases sitting between them. CDR3 size: 14 residues. The germline V gene encodes CDR1 SGHKS and CDR2 YYEKEE (reference sequence). Here the CDR3 reads CASSWDGVTGELFF. The CDR3 DNA sequence: TGTGCCAGCAGCTGGGATGGGGTAACCGGGGAGCTGTTTTTT.

The chain is built from TRBV4-3 and TRBJ1-5, with 8 positions matching TRBD1. In germline, CDR1 is LGHNA, CDR2 YSLEER. Trimming cost V 0 bases and J 4 bases; bases outside gene matches: 2. The CDR3 consists of 15 residues. The CDR3 sequence: CASSQEWTGNQPQHF. Here the CDR3 DNA reads TGCGCCAGCAGCCAAGAGTGGACAGGGAATCAGCCCCAGCATTTT.

The chain employs TRBV5-4 and TRBJ1-1; D ambiguous. V lost 0 bases and J 1 base, leaving 10 bases between the germline ends. From germline, CDR1 is SGHNT and CDR2 YYREEE (reference sequence). This CDR3 has 15 residues. The CDR3 loop reads CASSLDPRPNTEAFF. CDR3 sequence (DNA): TGTGCCAGCAGCTTGGACCCCAGGCCGAACACTGAAGCTTTCTTT.

This chain uses TRBV18 with TRBJ2-6; 7 positions match TRBD1. The CDR3 has 18 amino acids. V dropped 6 bases and J dropped 2; count of bases not matched to a gene: 13. Germline V CDR1 and CDR2: KGHSH, LQKENI. The DNA for the CDR3 is TGTGCCAGCTCGCTGAGACAGGGAAGTATAACTGGGGCCAACGTCCTGACTTTC. Its protein product is CASSLRQGSITGANVLTF.

The rearrangement links TRBV5-1 to TRBJ2-7; possibly TRBD2 for D (6 bases). Trimming removed 8 bases from V and 0 bases from J, with 21 bases in between. Germline loops: CDR1 SGHRS, CDR2 YFSETQ. This CDR3 region has 16 residues. DNA of the CDR3: TGCGCCAGTAGAAAGGAGGGAGACACAGGCTCCTACGAGCAGTACTTC. Protein product: CASRKEGDTGSYEQYF.

This chain links TRBV10-3 with TRBJ1-5; D is perhaps TRBD1 (6 bases). The V end lost 4 bases, the J end lost 6 bases, and 16 bases lay between the germline ends. CDR1 and CDR2 (germline): ENHRY, SYGVKD. CDR3 length equals 15 residues. The DNA for the CDR3 is TGTGCCATCAGTGGGGTCGAGGGGGGACTTCAGCCCCAGCATTTT. Translating it yields CAISGVEGGLQPQHF.

The rearrangement uses TRBV9 and TRBJ2-5, with D perhaps TRBD2 (6 bases). This CDR3 comprises 13 residues. The germline CDR1 and CDR2 sequences are SGDLS and YYNGEE. With 2 bases removed from V and 4 bases from J, the gap between germline ends came to 9 bases. CDR3 in amino acids: CASSVGTSETQYF. DNA of the CDR3: TGTGCCAGCAGCGTCGGGACTTCAGAGACCCAGTACTTC.

The gene calls are TRBV11-2 and TRBJ1-1, with 9 bases matching TRBD1. CDR1 is SGHAT, CDR2 FQNNGV, per germline. V was clipped by 4 bases and J by 5 bases; unmatched bases: 8. CDR3 length: 15 residues. CDR3 nucleotides: TGTGCCAGCAGCTCGGGACAGGGCAGGGCGACTGAAGCTTTCTTT. Protein: CASSSGQGRATEAFF.

This sequence joins TRBV6-6 and TRBJ2-3, with a tentative D call TRBD1 (6 bases). From germline, CDR1 is MNHNY and CDR2 SVGAGI (reference sequence). The V and J ends lost 6 bases and 0 bases respectively, with 16 bases between them. The CDR3 covers 16 residues. CDR3 protein: CASSPAQGMSTDTQYF. DNA of the CDR3: TGTGCCAGCAGCCCCGCACAGGGTATGAGCACAGATACGCAGTATTTT.

The chain carries TRBV29-1 and TRBJ2-7; 7 bases are a match to TRBD2. The CDR3 is 12 amino acids. Germline V lookup: CDR1 SQVTM, CDR2 ANQGSEA. V shed 5 bases and J 3 bases; nucleotides not matched to a gene: 4. The CDR3 sequence: CSVSGLGYEQYF. The CDR3 DNA is TGCAGCGTTTCCGGACTAGGCTACGAGCAGTACTTC.

The chain recombines TRBV5-4 with TRBJ1-4; TRBD1 matches 7 bases. The CDR3 runs to 14 residues. Losses at the gene ends were 4 bases for V and 5 bases for J; bases not matched to a gene: 5. Germline V gene sequence: CDR1 SGHNT, CDR2 YYREEE (reference sequence). The DNA for the CDR3 is TGTGCCAGCAGCCGGGACAGAGGAAATGAAAAACTGTTTTTT. This gives the protein CASSRDRGNEKLFF.

Turning to this clone: The same CDR3 also results from other DNA sequences found in this sample. The rearrangement joins TRBV18 to TRBJ2-3, with 9 bases aligning to TRBD1. Germline trimming cut 3 bases from V and 1 base from J; bases unmatched to any gene: 2. The CDR3 length is 15 residues. Looked up from germline, CDR1 is KGHSH and CDR2 is LQKENI. The CDR3 is CASSPGQGGTDTQYF. The DNA for the CDR3 is TGTGCCAGCTCACCGGGACAGGGAGGCACAGATACGCAGTATTTT.

This clone was counted a few times. This chain joins TRBV6-1 and TRBJ1-3; D is undetermined. Deletions cut 1 base from V and 4 bases from J, with 5 bases between. The germline V gene encodes CDR1 MNHNS and CDR2 SASEGT. The CDR3 is made up of 13 amino acids. CDR3 protein: CASSEDHGNTIYF. DNA for the CDR3: TGTGCCAGCAGTGAAGATCACGGAAACACCATATATTTT.

The chain recombines TRBV5-5 with TRBJ2-6, with 10 positions matching TRBD2. CDR1 SGHKS and CDR2 YYEKEE come from the germline V gene (reference sequence). The CDR3 totals 17 residues. V lost 2 bases and J lost 0; bases outside the gene matches: 2. The CDR3 sequence is CASSFTSGASGANVLTF. The CDR3 DNA sequence: TGTGCCAGCAGCTTTACTAGCGGGGCCTCTGGGGCCAACGTCCTGACTTTC.

J is TRBJ2-1 and V is TRBV6-5; D is unresolved. In germline, CDR1 is MNHEY, CDR2 SVGAGI. V lost 8 bases and J 2 bases, leaving 10 bases between the germline ends. The CDR3 sequence is 13 residues long. The CDR3 sequence: CASGRGPYNEQFF. Here the CDR3 DNA reads TGTGCCAGCGGACGTGGGCCCTACAATGAGCAGTTCTTC.

The J gene is TRBJ1-2, the V gene TRBV19, with 12 bases that match TRBD1. The CDR3 runs to 15 residues. V trimming: 4 bases; J trimming: 4 bases; junction bases outside the gene matches: 4. In germline, CDR1 is LNHDA, CDR2 SQIVND (reference sequence). The CDR3 loop reads CASSTSGQGAYGYTF. In DNA form, the CDR3 reads TGTGCCAGTAGTACCTCGGGACAGGGGGCCTATGGCTACACCTTC.

The chain joins TRBV10-1 to TRBJ2-1, with 8 bases aligning to TRBD2. CDR1 and CDR2 (germline): WNHNN, SYGVQD (reference sequence). The V gene end was trimmed by 6 bases and the J gene end by 10 bases; junction bases not matched to a gene: 5. This CDR3 spans 12 amino acids. In nucleotides, the CDR3 is TGCGCCAGCAGCACGGGAGGGCGGGAGCAGTTCTTC. Residues: CASSTGGREQFF.

In its sample, this clone was seen a few times. J is TRBJ2-5 and V is TRBV5-1; the match to TRBD2 covers 8 bases. Losses at the gene ends were 0 bases for V and 0 bases for J; bases not matched to a gene: 7. CDR1 SGHRS and CDR2 YFSETQ come from the germline V gene. The CDR3 is 17 amino acids. The CDR3 loop is CASSLGSLAGNQETQYF. The CDR3 nucleotides are TGCGCCAGCAGCTTGGGTAGTCTAGCGGGTAACCAAGAGACCCAGTACTTC. The variable domain in full, completed from reference TRBV5-1 and TRBJ2-5, reads KAGVTQTPRYLIKTRGQQVTLSCSPISGHRSVSWYQQTPGQGLQFLFEYFSETQRNKGNFPGRFSGRQFSNSRSEMNVSTLELGDSALYLCASSLGSLAGNQETQYFGPGTRLLVL.

V and J are TRBV30 and TRBJ2-7; D is ambiguous. The germline gives CDR1 GTSNPN, CDR2 SVGIG (reference sequence). CDR3 size: 12 residues. Deletions cut 3 bases from V and 1 base from J, with 7 bases between. This CDR3 is CAWRDQSYEQYF. CDR3 bases: TGTGCCTGGAGGGACCAGTCCTACGAGCAGTACTTC.